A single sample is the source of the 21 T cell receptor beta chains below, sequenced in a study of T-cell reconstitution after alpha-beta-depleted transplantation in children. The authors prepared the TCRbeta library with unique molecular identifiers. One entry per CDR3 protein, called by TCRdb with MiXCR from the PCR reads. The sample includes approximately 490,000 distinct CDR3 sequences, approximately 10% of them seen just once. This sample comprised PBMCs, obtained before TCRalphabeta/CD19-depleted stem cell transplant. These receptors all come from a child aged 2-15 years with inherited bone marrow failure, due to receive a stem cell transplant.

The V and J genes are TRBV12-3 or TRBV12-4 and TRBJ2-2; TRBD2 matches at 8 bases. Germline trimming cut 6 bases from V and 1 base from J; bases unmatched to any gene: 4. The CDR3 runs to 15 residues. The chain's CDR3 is CASSTGTRNTGELFF. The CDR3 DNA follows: TGTGCCAGCAGCACCGGGACTAGGAACACCGGGGAGCTGTTTTTT.

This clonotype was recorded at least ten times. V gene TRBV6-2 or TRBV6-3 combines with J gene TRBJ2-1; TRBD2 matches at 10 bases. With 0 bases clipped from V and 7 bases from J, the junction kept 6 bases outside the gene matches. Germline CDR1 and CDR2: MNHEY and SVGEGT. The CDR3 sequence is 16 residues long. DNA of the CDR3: TGTGCCAGCAGTTACTCGAATCTAGCGGGAGCTAATGAGCAGTTCTTC. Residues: CASSYSNLAGANEQFF.

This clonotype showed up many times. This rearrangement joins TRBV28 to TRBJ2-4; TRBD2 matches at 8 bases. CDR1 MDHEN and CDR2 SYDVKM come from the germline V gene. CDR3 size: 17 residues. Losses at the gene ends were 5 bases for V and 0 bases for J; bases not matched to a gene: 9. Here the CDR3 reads CASSLRLARLAKNIQYF. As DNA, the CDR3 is TGTGCCAGCAGTCTCCGACTAGCGCGACTAGCCAAAAACATTCAGTACTTC.

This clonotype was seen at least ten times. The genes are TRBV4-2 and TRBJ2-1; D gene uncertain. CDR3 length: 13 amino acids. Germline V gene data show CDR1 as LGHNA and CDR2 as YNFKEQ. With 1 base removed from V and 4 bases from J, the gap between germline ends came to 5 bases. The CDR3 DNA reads TGTGCCAGCAGCCAAGTTAGGTACAATGAGCAGTTCTTC. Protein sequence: CASSQVRYNEQFF.

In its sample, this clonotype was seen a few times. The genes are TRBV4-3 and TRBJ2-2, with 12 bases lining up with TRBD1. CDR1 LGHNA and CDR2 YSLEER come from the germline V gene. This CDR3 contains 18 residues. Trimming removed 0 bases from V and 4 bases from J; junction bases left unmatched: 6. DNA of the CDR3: TGCGCCAGCAGCCAAGACGGGACAGGGGGCCTAACCACCGGGGAGCTGTTTTTT. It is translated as CASSQDGTGGLTTGELFF.

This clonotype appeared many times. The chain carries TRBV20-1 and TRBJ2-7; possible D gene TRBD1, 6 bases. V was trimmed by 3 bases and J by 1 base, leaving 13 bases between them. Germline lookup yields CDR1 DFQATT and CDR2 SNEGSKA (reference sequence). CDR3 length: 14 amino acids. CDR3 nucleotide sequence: TGCAGTGCTAGCCATCCGGGGACATCCTACGAGCAGTACTTC. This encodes CSASHPGTSYEQYF.

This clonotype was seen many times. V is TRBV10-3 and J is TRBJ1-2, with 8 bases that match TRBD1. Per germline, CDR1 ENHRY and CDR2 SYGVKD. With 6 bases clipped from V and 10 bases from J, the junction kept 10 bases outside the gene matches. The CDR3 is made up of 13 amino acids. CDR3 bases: TGTGCCATCAGGGACGACAGGGGAGGTTCCTACACCTTC. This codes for CAIRDDRGGSYTF.

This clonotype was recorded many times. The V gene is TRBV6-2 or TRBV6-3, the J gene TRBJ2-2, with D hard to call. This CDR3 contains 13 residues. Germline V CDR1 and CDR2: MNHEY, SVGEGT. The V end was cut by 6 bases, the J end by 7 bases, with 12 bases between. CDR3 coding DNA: TGTGCCAGCAGCTCACTCCTTCGCGGGGAGCTGTTTTTT. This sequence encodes CASSSLLRGELFF.

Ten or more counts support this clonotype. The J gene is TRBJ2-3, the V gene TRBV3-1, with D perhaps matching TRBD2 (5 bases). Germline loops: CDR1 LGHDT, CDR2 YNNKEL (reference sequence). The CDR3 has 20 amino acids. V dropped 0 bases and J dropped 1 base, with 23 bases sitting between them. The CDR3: CASSQETLGERSLRTDTQYF. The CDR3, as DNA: TGTGCCAGCAGCCAAGAGACTCTAGGAGAGCGGAGCCTTCGCACAGATACGCAGTATTTT.

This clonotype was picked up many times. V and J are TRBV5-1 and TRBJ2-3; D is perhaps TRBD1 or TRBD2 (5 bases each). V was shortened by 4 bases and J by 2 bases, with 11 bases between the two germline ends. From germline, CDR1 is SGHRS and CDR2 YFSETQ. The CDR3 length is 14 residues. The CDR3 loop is CASSDSGTTDTQYF. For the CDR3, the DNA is TGCGCCAGCAGCGACAGCGGTACCACAGATACGCAGTATTTT.

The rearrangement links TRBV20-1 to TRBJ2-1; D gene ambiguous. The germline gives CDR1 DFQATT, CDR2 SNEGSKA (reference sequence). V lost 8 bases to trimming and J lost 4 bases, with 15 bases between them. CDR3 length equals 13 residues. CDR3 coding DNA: TGCAGTTGTTGGTACTCCCAATACAATGAGCAGTTCTTC. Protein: CSCWYSQYNEQFF.

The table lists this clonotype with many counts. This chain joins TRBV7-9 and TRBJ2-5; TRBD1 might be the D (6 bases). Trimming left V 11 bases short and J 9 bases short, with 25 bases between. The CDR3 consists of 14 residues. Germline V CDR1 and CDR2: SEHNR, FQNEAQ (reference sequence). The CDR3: CAGSPLGARGAQYF. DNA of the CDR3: TGTGCCGGATCCCCTTTGGGGGCCCGAGGGGCCCAGTACTTC.

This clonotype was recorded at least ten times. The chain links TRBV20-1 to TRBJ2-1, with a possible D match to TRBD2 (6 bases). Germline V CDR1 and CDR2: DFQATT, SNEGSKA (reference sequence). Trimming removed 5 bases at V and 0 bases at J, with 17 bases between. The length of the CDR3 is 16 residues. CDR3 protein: CSAAPRRGSSYNEQFF. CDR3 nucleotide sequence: TGCAGTGCTGCACCAAGACGGGGGAGCTCCTACAATGAGCAGTTCTTC.

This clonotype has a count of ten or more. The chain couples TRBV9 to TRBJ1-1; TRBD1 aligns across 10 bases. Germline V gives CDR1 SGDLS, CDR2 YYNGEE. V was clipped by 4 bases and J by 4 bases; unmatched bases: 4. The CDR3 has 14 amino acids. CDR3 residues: CASSTTGGVTEAFF. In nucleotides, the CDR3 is TGTGCCAGCAGCACGACAGGGGGCGTCACTGAAGCTTTCTTT.

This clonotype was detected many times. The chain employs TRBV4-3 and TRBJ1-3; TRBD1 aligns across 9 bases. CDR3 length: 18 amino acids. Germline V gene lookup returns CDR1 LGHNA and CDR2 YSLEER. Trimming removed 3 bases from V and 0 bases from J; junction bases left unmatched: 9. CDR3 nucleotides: TGCGCCAGCAGCCAGCTAACCGGGACAGGGAGCTCTGGAAACACCATATATTTT. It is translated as CASSQLTGTGSSGNTIYF.

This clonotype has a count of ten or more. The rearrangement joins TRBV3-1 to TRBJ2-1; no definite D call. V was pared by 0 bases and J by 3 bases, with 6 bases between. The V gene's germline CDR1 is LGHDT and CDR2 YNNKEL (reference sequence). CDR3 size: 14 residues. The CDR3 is CASSQELDYNEQFF. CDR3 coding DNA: TGTGCCAGCAGCCAAGAGCTAGACTACAATGAGCAGTTCTTC.

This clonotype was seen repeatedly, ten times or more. CDR3 bases: TGTGCCAGCAGCTTAGGGGACAGGAGCCAAGAGACCCAGTACTTC. This codes for CASSLGDRSQETQYF. This chain connects TRBV7-9 to TRBJ2-5; TRBD1 matches 8 bases. There are 15 residues in the CDR3. V lost 1 base and J lost 1; bases outside the gene matches: 2. Germline assignment: CDR1 SEHNR and CDR2 FQNEAQ (reference sequence).

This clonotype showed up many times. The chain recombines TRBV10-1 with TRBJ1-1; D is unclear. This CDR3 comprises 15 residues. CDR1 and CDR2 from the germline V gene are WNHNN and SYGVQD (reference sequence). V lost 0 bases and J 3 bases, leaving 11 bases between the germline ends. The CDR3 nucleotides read TGCGCCAGCAGTGAGTCGATTCTGATGGACACTGAAGCTTTCTTT. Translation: CASSESILMDTEAFF.

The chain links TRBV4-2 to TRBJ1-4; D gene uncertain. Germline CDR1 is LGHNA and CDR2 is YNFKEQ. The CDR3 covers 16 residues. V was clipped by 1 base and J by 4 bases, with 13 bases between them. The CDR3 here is CASSQGPEAFNEKLFF. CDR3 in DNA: TGTGCCAGCAGCCAAGGTCCAGAAGCTTTTAATGAAAAACTGTTTTTT.

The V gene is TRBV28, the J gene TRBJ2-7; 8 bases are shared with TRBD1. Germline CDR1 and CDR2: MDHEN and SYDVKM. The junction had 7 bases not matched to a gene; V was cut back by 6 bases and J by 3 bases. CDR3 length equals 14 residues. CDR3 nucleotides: TGTGCCAGCAGAGGCCGGGACAGGCACTACGAGCAGTACTTC. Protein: CASRGRDRHYEQYF.

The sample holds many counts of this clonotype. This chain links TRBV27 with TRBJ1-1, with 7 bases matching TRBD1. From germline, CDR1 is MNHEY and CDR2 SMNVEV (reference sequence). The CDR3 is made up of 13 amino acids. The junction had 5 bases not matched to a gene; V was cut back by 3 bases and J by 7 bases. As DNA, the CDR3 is TGTGCCAGCAGTTTCGGGACAGCCAGTGAAGCTTTCTTT. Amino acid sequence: CASSFGTASEAFF.